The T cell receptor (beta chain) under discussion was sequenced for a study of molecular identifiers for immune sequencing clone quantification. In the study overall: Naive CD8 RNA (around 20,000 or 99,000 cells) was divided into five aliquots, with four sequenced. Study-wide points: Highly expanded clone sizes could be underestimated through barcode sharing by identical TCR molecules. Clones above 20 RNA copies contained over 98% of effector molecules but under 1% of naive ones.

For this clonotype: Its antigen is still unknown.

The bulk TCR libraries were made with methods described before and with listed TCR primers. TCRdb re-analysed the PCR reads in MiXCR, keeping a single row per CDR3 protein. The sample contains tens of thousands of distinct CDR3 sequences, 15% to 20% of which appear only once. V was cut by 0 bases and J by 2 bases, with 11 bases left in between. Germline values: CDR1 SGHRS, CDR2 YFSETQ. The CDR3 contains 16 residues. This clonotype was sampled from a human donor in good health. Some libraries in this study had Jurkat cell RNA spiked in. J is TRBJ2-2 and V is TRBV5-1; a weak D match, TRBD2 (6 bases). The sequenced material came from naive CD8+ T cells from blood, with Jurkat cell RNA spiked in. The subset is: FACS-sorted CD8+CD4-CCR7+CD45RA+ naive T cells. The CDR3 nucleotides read TGCGCCAGCAGCTTGGACGTTAGCGGCAACACCGGGGAGCTGTTTTTT. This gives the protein CASSLDVSGNTGELFF.